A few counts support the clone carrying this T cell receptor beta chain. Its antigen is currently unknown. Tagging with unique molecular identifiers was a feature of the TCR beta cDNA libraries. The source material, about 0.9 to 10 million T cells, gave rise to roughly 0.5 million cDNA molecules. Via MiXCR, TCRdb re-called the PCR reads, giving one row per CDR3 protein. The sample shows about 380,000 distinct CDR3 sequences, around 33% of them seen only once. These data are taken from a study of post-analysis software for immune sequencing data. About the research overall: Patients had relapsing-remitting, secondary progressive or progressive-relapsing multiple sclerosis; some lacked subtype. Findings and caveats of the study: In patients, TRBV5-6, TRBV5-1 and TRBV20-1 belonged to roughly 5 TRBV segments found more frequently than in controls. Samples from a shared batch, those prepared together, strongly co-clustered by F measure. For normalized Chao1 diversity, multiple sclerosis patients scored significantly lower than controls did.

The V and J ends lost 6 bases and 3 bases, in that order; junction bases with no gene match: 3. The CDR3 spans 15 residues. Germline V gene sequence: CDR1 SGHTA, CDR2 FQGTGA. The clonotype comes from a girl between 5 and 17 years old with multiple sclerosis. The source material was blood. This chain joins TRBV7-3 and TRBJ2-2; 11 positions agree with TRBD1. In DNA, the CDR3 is TGTGCCAGCAGTCGGACAGGGGGCTACACCGGGGAGCTGTTTTTT. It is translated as CASSRTGGYTGELFF.